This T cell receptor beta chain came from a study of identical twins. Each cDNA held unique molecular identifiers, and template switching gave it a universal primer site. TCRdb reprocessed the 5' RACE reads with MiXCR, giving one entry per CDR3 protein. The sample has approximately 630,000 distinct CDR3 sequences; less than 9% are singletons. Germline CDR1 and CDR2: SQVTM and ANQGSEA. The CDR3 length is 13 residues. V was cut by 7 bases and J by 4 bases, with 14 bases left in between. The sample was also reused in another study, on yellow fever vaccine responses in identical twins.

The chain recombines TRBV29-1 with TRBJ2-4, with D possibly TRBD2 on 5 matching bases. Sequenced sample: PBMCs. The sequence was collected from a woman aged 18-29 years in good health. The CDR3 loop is CSGVERRKNIQYF. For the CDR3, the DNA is TGCAGCGGGGTTGAGCGGAGAAAAAACATTCAGTACTTC. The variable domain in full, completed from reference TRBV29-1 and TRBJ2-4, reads SAVISQKPSRDICQRGTSLTIQCQVDSQVTMMFWYRQQPGQSLTLIATANQGSEATYESGFVIDKFPISRPNLTFSTLTVSNMSPEDSSIYLCSGVERRKNIQYFGAGTRLSVL.